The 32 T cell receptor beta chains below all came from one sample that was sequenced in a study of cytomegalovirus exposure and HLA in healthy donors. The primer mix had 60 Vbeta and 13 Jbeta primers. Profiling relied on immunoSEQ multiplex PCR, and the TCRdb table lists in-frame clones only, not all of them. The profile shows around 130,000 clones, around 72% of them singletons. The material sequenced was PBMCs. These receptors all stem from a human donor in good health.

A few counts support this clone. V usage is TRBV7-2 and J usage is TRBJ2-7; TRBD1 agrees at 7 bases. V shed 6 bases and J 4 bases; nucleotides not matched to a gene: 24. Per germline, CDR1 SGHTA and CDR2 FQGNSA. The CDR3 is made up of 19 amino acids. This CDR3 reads CASRSAGRTGPTPGYEQYF. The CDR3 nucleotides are TGTGCCAGCAGGTCTGCCGGTAGGACAGGCCCCACTCCAGGATACGAGCAGTACTTC. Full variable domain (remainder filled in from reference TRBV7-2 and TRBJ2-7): GAGVSQSPSNKVTEKGKDVELRCDPISGHTALYWYRQSLGQGLEFLIYFQGNSAPDKSGLPSDRFSAERTGGSVSTLTIQRTQQEDSAVYLCASRSAGRTGPTPGYEQYFGPGTRLTVT.

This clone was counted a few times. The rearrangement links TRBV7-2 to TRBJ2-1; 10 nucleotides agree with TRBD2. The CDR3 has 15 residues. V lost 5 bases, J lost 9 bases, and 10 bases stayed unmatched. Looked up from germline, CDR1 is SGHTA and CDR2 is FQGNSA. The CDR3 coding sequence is TGTGCCAGCAGCCCCCGACTAGCGGGTGCCGGTGAGCAGTTCTTC. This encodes CASSPRLAGAGEQFF.

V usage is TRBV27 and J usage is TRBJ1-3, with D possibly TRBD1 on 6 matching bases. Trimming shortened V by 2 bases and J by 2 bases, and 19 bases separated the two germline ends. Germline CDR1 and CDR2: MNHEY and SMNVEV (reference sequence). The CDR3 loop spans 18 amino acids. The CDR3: CASSLITPQGTPGNTIYF. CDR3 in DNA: TGTGCCAGCAGTTTAATCACCCCTCAGGGGACCCCTGGAAACACCATATATTTT.

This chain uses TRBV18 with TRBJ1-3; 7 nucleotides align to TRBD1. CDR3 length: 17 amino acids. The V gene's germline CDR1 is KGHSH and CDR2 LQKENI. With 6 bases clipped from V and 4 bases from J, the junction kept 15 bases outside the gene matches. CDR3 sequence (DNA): TGTGCCAGCTCCCCCCGACCGGTCCCGGGACAGGGAAACACCATATATTTT. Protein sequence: CASSPRPVPGQGNTIYF.

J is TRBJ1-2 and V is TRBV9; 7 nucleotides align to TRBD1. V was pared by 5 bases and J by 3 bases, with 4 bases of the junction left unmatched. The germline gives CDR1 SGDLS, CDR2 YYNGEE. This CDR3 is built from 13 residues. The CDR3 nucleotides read TGTGCCAGCAGTCGGACAGGCTACTATGGCTACACCTTC. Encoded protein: CASSRTGYYGYTF.

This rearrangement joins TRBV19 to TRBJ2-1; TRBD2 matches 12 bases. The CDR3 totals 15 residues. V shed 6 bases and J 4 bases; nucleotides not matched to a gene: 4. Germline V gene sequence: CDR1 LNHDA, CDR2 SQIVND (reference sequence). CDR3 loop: CASSPSGRGYNEQFF. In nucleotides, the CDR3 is TGTGCCAGTAGCCCTAGCGGGAGGGGATACAATGAGCAGTTCTTC.

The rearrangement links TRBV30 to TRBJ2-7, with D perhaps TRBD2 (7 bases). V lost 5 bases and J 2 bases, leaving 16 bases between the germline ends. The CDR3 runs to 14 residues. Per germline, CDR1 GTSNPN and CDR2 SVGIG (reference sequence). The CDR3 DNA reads TGTGCCTGGGGGGGGGCGGGGGTGGCCTACGAGCAGTACTTC. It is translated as CAWGGAGVAYEQYF.

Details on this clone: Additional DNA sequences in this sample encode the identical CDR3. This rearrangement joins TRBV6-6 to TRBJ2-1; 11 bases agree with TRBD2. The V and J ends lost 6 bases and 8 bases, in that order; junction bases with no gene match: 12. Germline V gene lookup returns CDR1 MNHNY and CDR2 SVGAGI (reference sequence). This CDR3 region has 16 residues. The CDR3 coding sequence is TGTGCCAGCAGCGGGCGCCCTATAGCGGGGGGGCATGAGCAGTTCTTC. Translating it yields CASSGRPIAGGHEQFF.

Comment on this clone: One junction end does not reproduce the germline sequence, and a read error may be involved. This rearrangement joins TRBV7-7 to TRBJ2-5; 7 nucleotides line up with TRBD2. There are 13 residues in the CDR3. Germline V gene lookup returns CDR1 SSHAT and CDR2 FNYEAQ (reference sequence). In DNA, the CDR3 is TGTGCTAGCAGCTTAAGGGGAGGGGTGACCCAGTACTTC. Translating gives CASSLRGGVTQYF.

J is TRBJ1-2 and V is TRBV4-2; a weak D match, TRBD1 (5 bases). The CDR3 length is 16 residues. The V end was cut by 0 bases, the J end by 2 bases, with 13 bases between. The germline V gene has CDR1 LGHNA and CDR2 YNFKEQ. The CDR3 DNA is TGTGCCAGCAGCCAAGATCTTACAGGACGCAACTATGGCTACACCTTC. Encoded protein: CASSQDLTGRNYGYTF.

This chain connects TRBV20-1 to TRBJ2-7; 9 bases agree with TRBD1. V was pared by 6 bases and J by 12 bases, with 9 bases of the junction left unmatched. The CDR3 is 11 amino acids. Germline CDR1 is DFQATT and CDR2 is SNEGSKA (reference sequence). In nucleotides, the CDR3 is TGCAGTGCCGAGGACAGGGGACGGGGGTACTTC. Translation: CSAEDRGRGYF.

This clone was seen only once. The DNA for the CDR3 is TGCGCCAGCAGCTGGAGCCCGGGGAGGTACGAGCAGTACTTC. This sequence encodes CASSWSPGRYEQYF. The chain couples TRBV5-1 to TRBJ2-7, with TRBD2 as a possible D gene (6 bases). V was clipped by 3 bases and J by 4 bases, with 14 bases between them. CDR1 is SGHRS, CDR2 YFSETQ, per germline. This CDR3 has 14 residues.

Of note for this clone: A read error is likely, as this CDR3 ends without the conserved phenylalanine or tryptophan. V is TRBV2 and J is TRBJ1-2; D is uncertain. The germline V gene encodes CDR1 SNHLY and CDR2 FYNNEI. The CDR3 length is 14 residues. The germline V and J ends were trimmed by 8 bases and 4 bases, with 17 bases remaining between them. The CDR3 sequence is CASDPREVGYGYTC. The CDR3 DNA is TGTGCCAGCGATCCGCGGGAGGTTGGCTATGGCTACACCTGC.

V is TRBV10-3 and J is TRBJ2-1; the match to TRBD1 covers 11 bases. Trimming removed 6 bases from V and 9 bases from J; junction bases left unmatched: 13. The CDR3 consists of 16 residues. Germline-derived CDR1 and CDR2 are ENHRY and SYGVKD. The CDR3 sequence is CAIRGDGTGGFGEQFF. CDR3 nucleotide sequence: TGTGCCATCAGGGGGGACGGGACAGGGGGTTTTGGTGAGCAGTTCTTC.

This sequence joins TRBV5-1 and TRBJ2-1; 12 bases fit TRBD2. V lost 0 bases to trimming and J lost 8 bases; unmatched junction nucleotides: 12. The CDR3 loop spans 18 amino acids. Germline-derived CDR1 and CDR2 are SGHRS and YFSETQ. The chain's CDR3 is CASSLAGSSGRAAYEQFF. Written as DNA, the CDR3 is TGCGCCAGCAGCTTGGCCGGCTCTAGCGGGAGGGCCGCCTATGAGCAGTTCTTC. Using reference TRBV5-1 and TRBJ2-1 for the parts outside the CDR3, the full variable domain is KAGVTQTPRYLIKTRGQQVTLSCSPISGHRSVSWYQQTPGQGLQFLFEYFSETQRNKGNFPGRFSGRQFSNSRSEMNVSTLELGDSALYLCASSLAGSSGRAAYEQFFGPGTRLTVL.

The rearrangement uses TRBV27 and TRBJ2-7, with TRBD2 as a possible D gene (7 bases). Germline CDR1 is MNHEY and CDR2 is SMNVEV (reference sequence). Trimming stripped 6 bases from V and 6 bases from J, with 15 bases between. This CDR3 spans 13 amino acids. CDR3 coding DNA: TGTGCCAGCAGGTTTCCGGGGGGCTTCGAGCAGTACTTC. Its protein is CASRFPGGFEQYF.

CDR3: CASSIRTSGSYHEQYF. As DNA, the CDR3 is TGCGCCAGCAGCATACGGACTAGCGGGAGTTATCACGAGCAGTACTTC. This rearrangement joins TRBV5-1 to TRBJ2-7; 13 bases align to TRBD2. Trimming took 4 bases from V and 5 from J; bases not matched to a gene: 9. Germline V gene sequence: CDR1 SGHRS, CDR2 YFSETQ. The CDR3 spans 16 residues.

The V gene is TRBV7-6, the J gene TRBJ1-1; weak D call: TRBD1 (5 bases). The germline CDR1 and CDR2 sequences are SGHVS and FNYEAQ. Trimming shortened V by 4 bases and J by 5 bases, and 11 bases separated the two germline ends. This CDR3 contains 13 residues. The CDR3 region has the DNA TGTGCCAGCAGCTCCCAGGGTGGTACTGAAGCTTTCTTT. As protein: CASSSQGGTEAFF.

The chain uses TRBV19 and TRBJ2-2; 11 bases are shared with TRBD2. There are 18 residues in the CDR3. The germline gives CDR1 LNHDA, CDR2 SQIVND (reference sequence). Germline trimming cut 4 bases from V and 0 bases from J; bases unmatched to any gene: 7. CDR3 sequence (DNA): TGTGCCAGTAGTAGGAGGACTAGCGGGTTCGCGAACACCGGGGAGCTGTTTTTT. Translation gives CASSRRTSGFANTGELFF.

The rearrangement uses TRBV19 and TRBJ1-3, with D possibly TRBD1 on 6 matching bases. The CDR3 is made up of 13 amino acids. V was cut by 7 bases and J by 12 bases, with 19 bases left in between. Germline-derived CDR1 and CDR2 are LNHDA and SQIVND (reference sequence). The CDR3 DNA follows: TGTGCCAGTACCACGACAGGTGCGTCCATCATATATTTT. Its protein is CASTTTGASIIYF.

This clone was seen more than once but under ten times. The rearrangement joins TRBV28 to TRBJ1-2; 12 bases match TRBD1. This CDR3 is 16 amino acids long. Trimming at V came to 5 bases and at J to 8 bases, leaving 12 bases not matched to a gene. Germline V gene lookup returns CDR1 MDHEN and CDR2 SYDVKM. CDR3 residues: CASSQTNLGTGGGYTF. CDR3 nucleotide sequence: TGTGCCAGCAGTCAAACGAACCTAGGGACAGGGGGCGGCTACACCTTC.

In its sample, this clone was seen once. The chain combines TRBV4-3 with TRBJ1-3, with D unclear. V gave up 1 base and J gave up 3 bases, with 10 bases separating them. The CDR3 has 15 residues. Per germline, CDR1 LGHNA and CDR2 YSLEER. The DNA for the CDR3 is TGCGCCAGCAGCCAAGGGCCCGCATATGGAAACACCATATATTTT. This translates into CASSQGPAYGNTIYF.

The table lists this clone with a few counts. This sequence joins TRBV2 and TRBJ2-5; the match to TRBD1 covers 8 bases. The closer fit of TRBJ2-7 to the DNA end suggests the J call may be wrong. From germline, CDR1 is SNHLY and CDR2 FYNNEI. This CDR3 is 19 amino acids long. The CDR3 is CASSEAMPLDRGWAYEQYF. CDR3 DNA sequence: TGTGCCAGCAGTGAAGCAATGCCCCTAGACAGGGGATGGGCCTACGAGCAGTACTTC.

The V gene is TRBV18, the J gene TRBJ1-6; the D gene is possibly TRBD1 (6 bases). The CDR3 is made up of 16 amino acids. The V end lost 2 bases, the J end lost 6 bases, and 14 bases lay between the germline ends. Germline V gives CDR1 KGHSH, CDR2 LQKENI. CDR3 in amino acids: CASSPSGGHRNSPLHF. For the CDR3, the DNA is TGTGCCAGCTCACCATCGGGGGGCCACCGTAATTCACCCCTCCACTTT. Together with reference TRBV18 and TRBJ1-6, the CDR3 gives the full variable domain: NAGVMQNPRHLVRRRGQEARLRCSPMKGHSHVYWYRQLPEEGLKFMVYLQKENIIDESGMPKERFSAEFPKEGPSILRIQQVVRGDSAAYFCASSPSGGHRNSPLHFGNGTRLTVT.

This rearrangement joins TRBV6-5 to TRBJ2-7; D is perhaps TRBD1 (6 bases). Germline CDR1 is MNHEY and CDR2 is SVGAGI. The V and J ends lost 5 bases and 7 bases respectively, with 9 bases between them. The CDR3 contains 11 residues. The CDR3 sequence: CASSRQGEQYF. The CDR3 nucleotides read TGTGCCAGCAGTCGTCAGGGGGAGCAGTACTTC.

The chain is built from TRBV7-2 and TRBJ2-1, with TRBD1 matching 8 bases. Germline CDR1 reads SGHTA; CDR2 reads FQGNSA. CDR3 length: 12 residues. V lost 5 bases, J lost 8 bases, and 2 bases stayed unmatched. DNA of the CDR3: TGTGCCAGCAGCCCAGGGGGCCATGAGCAGTTCTTC. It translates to CASSPGGHEQFF.

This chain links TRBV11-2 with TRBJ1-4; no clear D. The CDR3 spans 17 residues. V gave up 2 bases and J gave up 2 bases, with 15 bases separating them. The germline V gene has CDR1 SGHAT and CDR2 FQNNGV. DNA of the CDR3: TGTGCCAGCAGCTTAAACCCGCCGCAGATCACTAATGAAAAACTGTTTTTT. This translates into CASSLNPPQITNEKLFF. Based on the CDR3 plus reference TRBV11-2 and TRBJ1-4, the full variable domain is EAGVAQSPRYKIIEKRQSVAFWCNPISGHATLYWYQQILGQGPKLLIQFQNNGVVDDSQLPKDRFSAERLKGVDSTLKIQPAKLEDSAVYLCASSLNPPQITNEKLFFGSGTQLSVL.

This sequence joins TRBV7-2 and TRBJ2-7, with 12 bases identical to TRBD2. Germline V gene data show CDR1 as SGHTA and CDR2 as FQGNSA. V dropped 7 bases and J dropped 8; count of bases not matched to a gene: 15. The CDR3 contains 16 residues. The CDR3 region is CASTISGTSGRRKQYF. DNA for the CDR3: TGTGCCAGCACAATATCCGGGACTAGCGGGCGAAGAAAGCAGTACTTC.

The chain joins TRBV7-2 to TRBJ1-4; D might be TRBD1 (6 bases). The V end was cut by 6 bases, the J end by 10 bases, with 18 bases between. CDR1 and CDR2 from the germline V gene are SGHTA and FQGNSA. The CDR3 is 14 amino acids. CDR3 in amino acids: CASRLQGLGGKLFF. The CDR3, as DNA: TGTGCCAGCAGACTACAGGGTTTAGGGGGAAAACTGTTTTTT.

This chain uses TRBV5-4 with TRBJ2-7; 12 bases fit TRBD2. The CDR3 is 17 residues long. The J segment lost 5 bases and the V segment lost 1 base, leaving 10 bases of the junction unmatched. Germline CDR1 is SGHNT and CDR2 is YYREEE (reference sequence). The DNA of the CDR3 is TGTGCCAGCAGCTTGCCTATGACTAGCGGGAGTTTCGACGAGCAGTACTTC. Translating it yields CASSLPMTSGSFDEQYF.

The CDR3 reads CASRRPGVQETQYF. In nucleotides, the CDR3 is TGTGCCAGCAGACGGCCGGGGGTGCAAGAGACCCAGTACTTC. This sequence joins TRBV6-5 and TRBJ2-5; the D gene is possibly TRBD2 (6 bases). The CDR3 totals 14 residues. V dropped 6 bases and J dropped 2 bases, with 13 bases sitting between them. The germline V gene has CDR1 MNHEY and CDR2 SVGAGI.

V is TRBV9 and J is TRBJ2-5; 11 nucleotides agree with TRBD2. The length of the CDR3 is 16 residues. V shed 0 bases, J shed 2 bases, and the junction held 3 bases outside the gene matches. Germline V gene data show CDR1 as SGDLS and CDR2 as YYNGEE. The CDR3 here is CASSVGLAGGQETQYF. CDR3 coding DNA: TGTGCCAGCAGCGTAGGGCTAGCGGGGGGTCAAGAGACCCAGTACTTC.